One and the same sample provided the 21 T cell receptor beta chains below, sequenced in a study of cytomegalovirus exposure and HLA in healthy donors (dated by TCRdb to the late 2010s). The library was obtained by the immunoSEQ multiplex PCR assay. For the multiplex PCR, a mixture combining 60 forward primers for TCR Vbeta segments and 13 reverse primers for TCR Jbeta segments was used. TCRdb's version of the immuneACCESS table is confined to in-frame rearrangements and falls short of the full clone set. An unresolved V gene accounts for under half of the shortfall where checked; the remainder is of unknown origin. This sample lists roughly 140,000 clones; approximately 80% were detected once. The ten largest clones take up 2% to 2.5% of the sample. Sequenced input: PBMCs. Receptor source: a boy younger than 10 in good health and CMV-seronegative.

The chain joins TRBV5-1 to TRBJ2-1, with 7 bases that match TRBD2. Germline V gene data show CDR1 as SGHRS and CDR2 as YFSETQ. The junction had 3 bases not matched to a gene; V was cut back by 6 bases and J by 6 bases. The CDR3 consists of 12 residues. CDR3 DNA sequence: TGCGCCAGCACAAGCGGGGTCAATGAGCAGTTCTTC. Translating gives CASTSGVNEQFF.

The chain combines TRBV5-5 with TRBJ2-3, with 7 bases that match TRBD1. In germline, CDR1 is SGHKS, CDR2 YYEKEE (reference sequence). This CDR3 spans 14 amino acids. The ends lost 4 bases at V and 2 bases at J; junction bases unmatched: 4. CDR3 DNA sequence: TGTGCCAGCAGCCGGGACAGTCCCACAGATACGCAGTATTTT. Translating it yields CASSRDSPTDTQYF.

Note on this clone: Relative to the germline gene, one junction end is altered; a read error may explain this. Additional DNA sequences in this sample encode the identical CDR3. This rearrangement joins TRBV19 to TRBJ1-1; 8 bases are a match to TRBD1. Germline V gene lookup returns CDR1 LNHDA and CDR2 SQIVND (reference sequence). This CDR3 has 17 residues. The DNA for the CDR3 is TGTGCCAGCAGTATTAGGGGGACAGGACTACTGAACACTGAAGCTTTCTTT. Translated: CASSIRGTGLLNTEAFF.

The chain is built from TRBV4-3 and TRBJ1-5; D possibly corresponds to TRBD1 (5 bases). Between the trimmed V and J ends, which lost 0 bases and 0 bases, there was a span of 15 bases. The CDR3 totals 18 residues. Germline assignment: CDR1 LGHNA and CDR2 YSLEER. The DNA for the CDR3 is TGCGCCAGCAGCCAAGATCTCGGGGGACCCTATAGCAATCAGCCCCAGCATTTT. This sequence encodes CASSQDLGGPYSNQPQHF.

This rearrangement joins TRBV4-2 to TRBJ1-4; D is possibly TRBD1 (6 bases). Germline CDR1 reads LGHNA; CDR2 reads YNFKEQ. Deletions cut 4 bases from V and 0 bases from J, with 12 bases between. This CDR3 is 16 amino acids long. For the CDR3, the DNA is TGTGCCAGCAGCCCCACAGGGCCCGCAACTAATGAAAAACTGTTTTTT. The encoded protein is CASSPTGPATNEKLFF.

This clone has more than one count but fewer than ten. V gene TRBV7-9 combines with J gene TRBJ2-2; D is perhaps TRBD1 (6 bases). This CDR3 contains 17 residues. V was pared by 1 base and J by 3 bases, with 15 bases between. Germline-derived CDR1 and CDR2 are SEHNR and FQNEAQ (reference sequence). CDR3 sequence reads: CASSLVSGDKHTGELFF. In DNA, the CDR3 is TGTGCCAGCAGCTTAGTCTCCGGGGACAAACACACCGGGGAGCTGTTTTTT.

This clone has only a few counts. The chain links TRBV14 to TRBJ1-4, with TRBD1 as a possible D gene (5 bases). V was trimmed by 1 base and J by 8 bases, leaving 11 bases between them. This CDR3 spans 14 amino acids. The V gene's germline CDR1 is SGHDN and CDR2 FVKESK. The DNA of the CDR3 is TGTGCCAGCAGCCAAGGGAAGGGGATGGAAAAACTGTTTTTT. This translates into CASSQGKGMEKLFF.

The chain recombines TRBV9 with TRBJ2-5, with 7 bases lining up with TRBD2. The V gene's germline CDR1 is SGDLS and CDR2 YYNGEE. CDR3 length: 17 amino acids. The V segment lost 4 bases and the J segment 4 bases; nucleotides outside the gene matches: 16. The CDR3 sequence: CASSPRQTLGGTETQYF. The DNA for the CDR3 is TGTGCCAGCAGCCCACGACAAACCTTGGGAGGGACAGAGACCCAGTACTTC.

This sequence joins TRBV7-3 and TRBJ2-7; possible D gene TRBD2, 6 bases. V was pared by 5 bases and J by 6 bases, with 14 bases between. From germline, CDR1 is SGHTA and CDR2 FQGTGA. CDR3 length equals 13 residues. The CDR3 DNA reads TGTGCCAGCAGCCTTACTAGCAAGGGCGAGCAGTACTTC. Amino acids: CASSLTSKGEQYF.

This chain joins TRBV6-1 and TRBJ1-2, with 7 bases that match TRBD1. Germline V gives CDR1 MNHNS, CDR2 SASEGT. CDR3 length: 15 amino acids. Trimming cost V 2 bases and J 4 bases; bases outside gene matches: 7. The CDR3 is CASSEQQGVVYGYTF. CDR3 nucleotides: TGTGCCAGCAGTGAACAGCAGGGGGTAGTCTATGGCTACACCTTC.

The chain employs TRBV4-2 and TRBJ1-2; 7 nucleotides match TRBD1. The V and J ends lost 7 bases and 2 bases, in that order; junction bases with no gene match: 13. This CDR3 has 16 residues. Germline assignment: CDR1 LGHNA and CDR2 YNFKEQ. CDR3 coding DNA: TGTGCCAGCATTAAACTAGGGGGCCAGAAAAACTATGGCTACACCTTC. Its translation is CASIKLGGQKNYGYTF.

The gene calls are TRBV28 and TRBJ1-4; D gene unclear. CDR1 is MDHEN and CDR2 is SYDVKM in the germline V gene. The CDR3 has 14 residues. Trimming cost V 6 bases and J 8 bases, with 16 bases left between them. The CDR3 region is CASSRTDFLEKLFF. DNA of the CDR3: TGTGCCAGCAGCCGAACCGACTTCCTCGAAAAACTGTTTTTT. Combining the CDR3 with reference TRBV28 and TRBJ1-4 gives the whole variable domain DVKVTQSSRYLVKRTGEKVFLECVQDMDHENMFWYRQDPGLGLRLIYFSYDVKMKEKGDIPEGYSVSREKKERFSLILESASTNQTSMYLCASSRTDFLEKLFFGSGTQLSVL.

This clone was observed a few times. V usage is TRBV11-2 and J usage is TRBJ2-7, with 8 bases matching TRBD1. This CDR3 has 15 amino acids. The J segment lost 1 base and the V segment lost 3 bases, leaving 5 bases of the junction unmatched. The germline CDR1 and CDR2 sequences are SGHAT and FQNNGV. The CDR3 coding sequence is TGTGCCAGCAGCTTCGCCGGGACAGGTTCCTACGAGCAGTACTTC. Residues: CASSFAGTGSYEQYF.

The chain combines TRBV7-9 with TRBJ2-2; possibly TRBD2 for D (6 bases). There are 18 residues in the CDR3. The V and J ends lost 1 base and 1 base respectively, with 16 bases between them. Germline V gene data show CDR1 as SEHNR and CDR2 as FQNEAQ (reference sequence). CDR3 DNA: TGTGCCAGCAGCTTAGATCCATCTACTAGCCTGAACACCGGGGAGCTGTTTTTT. Translated, it gives CASSLDPSTSLNTGELFF. The complete variable domain, with remaining parts taken from reference TRBV7-9 and TRBJ2-2, reads DTGVSQNPRHKITKRGQNVTFRCDPISEHNRLYWYRQTLGQGPEFLTYFQNEAQLEKSRLLSDRFSAERPKGSFSTLEIQRTEQGDSAMYLCASSLDPSTSLNTGELFFGEGSRLTVL.

This chain uses TRBV19 with TRBJ1-1; TRBD1 aligns across 8 bases. There are 16 residues in the CDR3. Germline V lookup: CDR1 LNHDA, CDR2 SQIVND (reference sequence). V shed 2 bases and J 7 bases; nucleotides not matched to a gene: 12. The CDR3 DNA reads TGTGCCAGTAGTATATCCAGTGTGGGGACAGGAAGTGAAGCTTTCTTT. Its protein is CASSISSVGTGSEAFF.

V gene TRBV4-2 combines with J gene TRBJ2-7; D remains unclear. The germline V gene encodes CDR1 LGHNA and CDR2 YNFKEQ. The germline V and J ends were trimmed by 1 base and 3 bases, with 13 bases remaining between them. This CDR3 has 15 amino acids. Here the CDR3 DNA reads TGTGCCAGCAGCCAAGGGGCAGATGCCAACTACGAGCAGTACTTC. Protein product: CASSQGADANYEQYF.

This clone turned up a few times. V and J are TRBV5-5 and TRBJ1-1; TRBD1 matches at 11 bases. The CDR3 runs 15 residues. In germline, CDR1 is SGHKS, CDR2 YYEKEE (reference sequence). The junction had 4 bases not matched to a gene; V was cut back by 5 bases and J by 1 base. The CDR3 DNA follows: TGTGCCAGCAGTACCGGACAGGGGGCGAACACTGAAGCTTTCTTT. Protein product: CASSTGQGANTEAFF.

This clone was counted a few times. In DNA, the CDR3 is TGTGCCAGCAGCTTAGGACTAGCGGGCGTACACCTCGGAGAGACCCAGTACTTC. Translation: CASSLGLAGVHLGETQYF. This sequence joins TRBV5-6 and TRBJ2-5, with 11 nucleotides matching TRBD2. CDR3 length: 18 amino acids. Looked up from germline, CDR1 is SGHDT and CDR2 is YYEEEE. V shed 2 bases, J shed 4 bases, and the junction held 13 bases outside the gene matches.

V and J are TRBV7-7 and TRBJ2-6; D gene unclear. The CDR3 consists of 14 residues. The V end lost 5 bases, the J end lost 2 bases, and 7 bases lay between the germline ends. Germline lookup yields CDR1 SSHAT and CDR2 FNYEAQ (reference sequence). CDR3 sequence (DNA): TGTGCCAGCAGCCCGTTCCCTGGGGCCAACGTCCTGACTTTC. Its translation is CASSPFPGANVLTF.

This clone showed up just a few times. V and J are TRBV7-2 and TRBJ1-3; D gene ambiguous. The CDR3 extends over 17 amino acids. Trimming took off 1 base at V and 0 bases at J, with 13 bases between the two ends. Germline CDR1 SGHTA, CDR2 FQGNSA. CDR3 sequence: CASSLVLPGGSGNTIYF. The DNA for the CDR3 is TGTGCCAGCAGCTTAGTGTTACCCGGAGGCTCTGGAAACACCATATATTTT.

V is TRBV7-3 and J is TRBJ1-2, with 9 bases that match TRBD1. From germline, CDR1 is SGHTA and CDR2 FQGTGA. The V and J ends lost 0 bases and 7 bases, in that order; junction bases with no gene match: 6. CDR3 length equals 15 residues. The CDR3 DNA reads TGTGCCAGCAGCTTAACGGCCGGGACAGGGAGTGGCTACACCTTC. This gives the protein CASSLTAGTGSGYTF.